This T cell receptor beta chain stems from a study of beta chain features in type 1 diabetes. General observations from the study: Because the template was cDNA, high-expressing cells might be over-represented. Significant though moderate, a shortening of TCRB CDR3s appeared in all four CD4+ subsets of Type 1 diabetes patients.

One heparinised blood draw averaging about 116 mL was given by each donor. Each sorted population was over 95% pure. Details on this clone: Its cognate antigen is unknown.

This CDR3 has 19 amino acids. V shed 2 bases and J shed 2 bases, with 19 bases lying between them. CDR1 and CDR2 (germline): LGHNA, YSLEER. Expressed TCRB transcripts got sequenced, as all isolated RNA was reverse transcribed. Approximately 3.9 million reads per sample were averaged for naive, central memory and regulatory samples. Assay used: immunoSEQ multiplex PCR; TCRdb lists only in-frame clones, some missing. This table has about 660,000 clones, around 15% appearing once. This sequence was found in a man younger than 35 with type 1 diabetes. Source material: naive CD4+ T cells from blood. V gene TRBV4-3 combines with J gene TRBJ1-6; D is unclear. This CDR3 reads CASSQTWGGEHAYNSPLHF. CDR3 DNA sequence: TGCGCCAGCAGCCAAACATGGGGTGGTGAGCATGCCTATAATTCACCCCTCCACTTT.